These 30 T cell receptor beta chains were all obtained from the same sample, sequenced in a study of post-analysis software for immune sequencing data. Carried by the TCR beta cDNA libraries were unique molecular identifiers. TCRdb re-derived calls from the PCR reads in MiXCR, one entry per CDR3 protein. Of roughly 160,000 distinct CDR3 sequences in the sample, roughly 40% were seen once. This material consisted of blood, taken after autologous hematopoietic stem cell transplantation. Every receptor here comes from a girl aged 5-17 years with multiple sclerosis.

With regard to this clonotype: It may be a read error: a sequence one base away is much more abundant. The rearrangement joins TRBV29-1 to TRBJ2-7; 7 bases are shared with TRBD1. CDR3 length equals 13 residues. The germline V gene has CDR1 SQVTM and CDR2 ANQGSEA. CDR3 loop: CSVETDRPYGQYF. In nucleotides, the CDR3 is TGCAGCGTTGAAACGGACAGGCCCTACGGGCAGTACTTC.

The genes are TRBV13 and TRBJ1-5; the match to TRBD1 covers 7 bases. The CDR3 extends over 17 amino acids. The ends lost 6 bases at V and 3 bases at J; junction bases unmatched: 14. The germline gives CDR1 PRHDT, CDR2 FYEKMQ (reference sequence). The CDR3 protein is CASRNQAGTEDNQPQHF. DNA for the CDR3: TGTGCCAGCAGAAACCAAGCCGGGACAGAGGACAATCAGCCCCAGCATTTT. Using reference TRBV13 and TRBJ1-5 for the parts outside the CDR3, the full variable domain is AAGVIQSPRHLIKEKRETATLKCYPIPRHDTVYWYQQGPGQDPQFLISFYEKMQSDKGSIPDRFSAQQFSDYHSELNMSSLELGDSALYFCASRNQAGTEDNQPQHFGDGTRLSIL.

The rearrangement uses TRBV7-2 and TRBJ2-5, with D maybe TRBD2 (5 bases). The CDR3 sequence is 14 residues long. The V gene lost 5 bases and the J gene lost 5 bases, with 15 bases spanning the gap. Germline CDR1 and CDR2: SGHTA and FQGNSA. CDR3 loop: CASSAQTRGETQYF. The CDR3 nucleotides read TGTGCCAGCAGCGCTCAAACTAGAGGGGAGACCCAGTACTTC.

The chain is built from TRBV19 and TRBJ1-5, with a possible D match to TRBD1 (5 bases). V lost 3 bases, J lost 3 bases, and 12 bases lay in between. The length of the CDR3 is 15 residues. Germline CDR1 LNHDA, CDR2 SQIVND (reference sequence). CDR3 in amino acids: CASSIPGRDNQPQHF. As DNA, the CDR3 is TGTGCCAGTAGTATCCCAGGGAGAGACAATCAGCCCCAGCATTTT.

This clonotype was counted between two and nine times. The chain recombines TRBV4-2 with TRBJ2-1, with 8 bases fitting TRBD2. V shed 3 bases and J 2 bases; nucleotides not matched to a gene: 6. The CDR3 covers 16 residues. The germline CDR1 and CDR2 sequences are LGHNA and YNFKEQ. CDR3 sequence: CASSQVSGTTYNEQFF. In DNA form, the CDR3 reads TGTGCCAGCAGCCAGGTTAGCGGGACTACCTACAATGAGCAGTTCTTC.

In this sample, this clonotype turned up a few times. V is TRBV7-2 and J is TRBJ1-2, with D tentatively TRBD1 (5 bases). CDR1 SGHTA and CDR2 FQGNSA come from the germline V gene. V was shortened by 0 bases and J by 3 bases, with 26 bases between the two germline ends. The CDR3 is 20 residues long. This CDR3 is CASSLARGVSWLVGHYGYTF. The CDR3 DNA follows: TGTGCCAGCAGCTTAGCGCGGGGCGTCTCTTGGTTGGTCGGGCACTATGGCTACACCTTC.

The genes are TRBV20-1 and TRBJ2-3, with 8 bases lining up with TRBD2. J gave up 4 bases and V 5 bases, and 11 bases lay outside the gene matches. CDR1 and CDR2 (germline): DFQATT, SNEGSKA (reference sequence). The CDR3 length is 15 residues. The CDR3 bases are TGCAGTGCTCCCAGCGGGAGCCCGGGCCCAGATACGCAGTATTTT. Residues: CSAPSGSPGPDTQYF.

This chain connects TRBV7-3 to TRBJ2-1; a weak D match, TRBD2 (6 bases). Per the germline V gene, CDR1 is SGHTA and CDR2 is FQGTGA. The CDR3 runs 15 residues. V shed 5 bases and J shed 4 bases, with 15 bases lying between them. The CDR3, as DNA: TGTGCCAGCAGCCGCGTGGATAGCGGTTACAATGAGCAGTTCTTC. This codes for CASSRVDSGYNEQFF.

The chain joins TRBV5-4 to TRBJ2-1, with D maybe TRBD2 (6 bases). Per germline, CDR1 SGHNT and CDR2 YYREEE (reference sequence). CDR3 length: 17 amino acids. The V gene lost 0 bases and the J gene lost 3 bases, with 16 bases spanning the gap. The CDR3 DNA follows: TGTGCCAGCAGCTTGGAGCTGGTAGCGGTAAACTACAATGAGCAGTTCTTC. Encoded protein: CASSLELVAVNYNEQFF.

This clonotype was counted many times. This chain uses TRBV20-1 with TRBJ1-5, with D perhaps TRBD1 (6 bases). The CDR3 is 12 amino acids. Germline V lookup: CDR1 DFQATT, CDR2 SNEGSKA (reference sequence). V was cut by 4 bases and J by 3 bases, with 7 bases left in between. The CDR3: CSATGDNQPQHF. The CDR3 DNA is TGCAGTGCTACAGGGGACAATCAGCCCCAGCATTTT.

The chain is built from TRBV7-9 and TRBJ2-1, with TRBD2 matching over 7 bases. The CDR3 sequence is 15 residues long. Germline V lookup: CDR1 SEHNR, CDR2 FQNEAQ (reference sequence). V dropped 5 bases and J dropped 9; count of bases not matched to a gene: 13. The CDR3 nucleotides read TGTGCCAGCAGCATTGCAGGGACCACGGGGGGTGAGCAGTTCTTC. This sequence encodes CASSIAGTTGGEQFF. Full variable domain (outside the CDR3, taken from reference TRBV7-9 and TRBJ2-1): DTGVSQNPRHKITKRGQNVTFRCDPISEHNRLYWYRQTLGQGPEFLTYFQNEAQLEKSRLLSDRFSAERPKGSFSTLEIQRTEQGDSAMYLCASSIAGTTGGEQFFGPGTRLTVL.

V and J are TRBV19 and TRBJ2-2; D ambiguous. The V end was cut by 3 bases, the J end by 5 bases, with 16 bases between. Germline assignment: CDR1 LNHDA and CDR2 SQIVND (reference sequence). This CDR3 is 16 amino acids long. The CDR3 here is CASSMWNPVGTGELFF. CDR3 sequence (DNA): TGTGCCAGTAGTATGTGGAATCCGGTTGGAACCGGGGAGCTGTTTTTT.

This clonotype was seen only once. The chain employs TRBV20-1 and TRBJ2-7; D is uncertain. In germline, CDR1 is DFQATT, CDR2 SNEGSKA (reference sequence). The V end was cut by 1 base, the J end by 5 bases, with 12 bases between. This CDR3 region has 13 residues. The chain's CDR3 is CSARVKSRNEQYF. CDR3 nucleotide sequence: TGCAGTGCTAGAGTCAAGAGTCGGAACGAGCAGTACTTC.

Concerning this clonotype itself: A read error may explain this, as a much larger clone is one base away. The chain joins TRBV12-3 or TRBV12-4 to TRBJ2-1; TRBD1 agrees at 8 bases. The CDR3 contains 14 residues. V was clipped by 6 bases and J by 4 bases; unmatched bases: 5. In DNA, the CDR3 is TGTGCCAGCAGCCACGACAGGGGATACAATGAGCAGTTCTTC. This encodes CASSHDRGYNEQFF.

This clonotype was seen only once. The CDR3 here is CASSFPGFNEKLFF. For the CDR3, the DNA is TGTGCCAGCAGTTTTCCAGGATTTAATGAAAAACTGTTTTTT. The V call is TRBV12-3 or TRBV12-4, the J call TRBJ1-4; D ambiguous. Trimming removed 3 bases at V and 4 bases at J, with 9 bases between. This CDR3 is built from 14 residues.

The chain links TRBV4-3 to TRBJ2-2, with D tentatively TRBD1 (5 bases). The CDR3 runs to 17 residues. The ends were cut back, 0 bases at V and 3 bases at J, with 14 bases in the middle. CDR1 and CDR2 from the germline V gene are LGHNA and YSLEER. CDR3 residues: CASSQEWAGLDTGELFF. The DNA for the CDR3 is TGCGCCAGCAGCCAAGAATGGGCAGGGTTAGACACCGGGGAGCTGTTTTTT.

J is TRBJ2-6 and V is TRBV12-3 or TRBV12-4, with D unresolved. CDR3 size: 15 residues. The V end lost 6 bases, the J end lost 1 base, and 10 bases lay between the germline ends. In DNA, the CDR3 is TGTGCCAGCAGCCCCGACCGTTCTGGGGCCAACGTCCTGACTTTC. Translated, it gives CASSPDRSGANVLTF.

A few counts support this clonotype. The chain joins TRBV12-3 or TRBV12-4 to TRBJ2-2; D gene uncertain. V lost 1 base to trimming and J lost 2 bases, with 5 bases between them. The CDR3 contains 14 residues. The CDR3 nucleotides read TGTGCCAGCAGTTTAGGCTATAACACCGGGGAGCTGTTTTTT. Protein: CASSLGYNTGELFF.

The chain combines TRBV20-1 with TRBJ2-3, with a tentative D call TRBD2 (6 bases). The germline V and J ends were trimmed by 6 bases and 0 bases, with 10 bases remaining between them. The CDR3 totals 13 residues. The germline V gene encodes CDR1 DFQATT and CDR2 SNEGSKA (reference sequence). This CDR3 reads CSAWRDSTDTQYF. DNA for the CDR3: TGCAGTGCATGGCGGGACAGCACAGATACGCAGTATTTT.

Ten or more counts support this clonotype. V usage is TRBV20-1 and J usage is TRBJ2-5, with TRBD2 matching 9 bases. The CDR3 is made up of 14 amino acids. Germline V CDR1 and CDR2: DFQATT, SNEGSKA (reference sequence). V lost 3 bases, J lost 7 bases, and 9 bases stayed unmatched. The CDR3: CSARLAGPYGTQYF. CDR3 in DNA: TGCAGTGCTAGGCTAGCGGGACCTTATGGGACCCAGTACTTC.

This chain uses TRBV7-8 with TRBJ2-1, with D perhaps TRBD1 or TRBD2 (5 bases each). V shed 0 bases and J shed 9 bases, with 12 bases lying between them. The germline V gene has CDR1 SGHVS and CDR2 FQNEAQ. This CDR3 contains 14 residues. This CDR3 is CASSLAGRGGEQFF. The CDR3 DNA follows: TGTGCCAGCAGCTTAGCGGGGCGCGGAGGTGAGCAGTTCTTC.

With regard to this clonotype: At one of its ends the junction is not consistent with the germline gene, which may arise from a read error. The V gene is TRBV28, the J gene TRBJ2-3; 9 positions agree with TRBD2. The CDR3 runs to 15 residues. The germline CDR1 and CDR2 sequences are MDHEN and SYDVKM. DNA for the CDR3: TGTGCCAGCAGCTCGTTGACTAGCGGCACAGACACGCAGTATTTT. Protein sequence: CASSSLTSGTDTQYF.

This clonotype was seen a few times. The CDR3 DNA is TGTGCCAGCAGCAAACTAGGGAACGGAAACACTGAAGCTTTCTTT. Amino acids: CASSKLGNGNTEAFF. The chain joins TRBV4-2 to TRBJ1-1, with D uncertain. Germline V gene sequence: CDR1 LGHNA, CDR2 YNFKEQ. Trimming took off 5 bases at V and 2 bases at J, with 15 bases between the two ends. The CDR3 is 15 amino acids.

This clonotype showed up just a few times. CDR3 sequence: CSVEDKGFGYTF. The CDR3 nucleotides are TGCAGCGTTGAAGATAAGGGGTTTGGCTACACCTTC. V usage is TRBV29-1 and J usage is TRBJ1-2, with a weak D call TRBD1 (5 bases). Trimming removed 0 bases from V and 7 bases from J, with 9 bases in between. CDR3 length equals 12 residues. Germline V gene lookup returns CDR1 SQVTM and CDR2 ANQGSEA.

At least ten counts were recorded for this clonotype. The CDR3 here is CSARSPGTAYGYTF. For the CDR3, the DNA is TGCAGTGCTAGAAGTCCCGGGACAGCCTATGGCTACACCTTC. The chain combines TRBV20-1 with TRBJ1-2; 7 bases are shared with TRBD1. Trimming removed 2 bases from V and 4 bases from J; junction bases left unmatched: 7. Per germline, CDR1 DFQATT and CDR2 SNEGSKA (reference sequence). The CDR3 has 14 residues.

The table lists this clonotype with a count of one. The V call is TRBV2, the J call TRBJ2-1; a possible D gene is TRBD2 (6 bases). The CDR3 contains 12 residues. V was clipped by 4 bases and J by 6 bases, with 7 bases between them. Germline-derived CDR1 and CDR2 are SNHLY and FYNNEI. CDR3 DNA: TGTGCCAGCAGTGGACTAGTCAATGAGCAGTTCTTC. Translation gives CASSGLVNEQFF.

This sequence joins TRBV12-3 or TRBV12-4 and TRBJ1-5; D remains unclear. Between the trimmed V and J ends, which lost 5 bases and 7 bases, there was a span of 9 bases. This CDR3 spans 12 amino acids. CDR3 protein: CASSENWQPQHF. The CDR3 DNA reads TGTGCCAGCAGTGAAAATTGGCAGCCCCAGCATTTT.

This clonotype was picked up a small number of times. For the CDR3, the DNA is TGCAGTGCTAGCGTCGGATGGACATCTGATTCACCCCTCCACTTT. Translating it yields CSASVGWTSDSPLHF. This chain joins TRBV20-1 and TRBJ1-6, with D maybe TRBD1 (5 bases). CDR1 DFQATT and CDR2 SNEGSKA come from the germline V gene (reference sequence). This CDR3 comprises 15 residues. Trimming left V 3 bases short and J 8 bases short, with 17 bases between.

In its sample, this clonotype was seen a few times. This chain connects TRBV12-3 or TRBV12-4 to TRBJ2-1; D is possibly TRBD2 (5 bases). This CDR3 has 15 residues. V gave up 5 bases and J gave up 2 bases, with 13 bases separating them. The CDR3, as DNA: TGTGCCAGCAGTCCCAGCGGTTTGGCCTACAATGAGCAGTTCTTC. It specifies CASSPSGLAYNEQFF.

As for this clonotype: Germline and junction disagree at one end, which may indicate a read error. The V and J genes are TRBV7-2 and TRBJ1-2; maybe TRBD1 (6 bases). Germline V gene data show CDR1 as SGHTA and CDR2 as FQGNSA. The CDR3 sequence is 15 residues long. CDR3 nucleotides: TGTGCCAGCAGCTTAGTGGGGGCGGGGGAACATGGCCACACCTTC. Its translation is CASSLVGAGEHGHTF. Supplemented by reference TRBV7-2 and TRBJ1-2, the full variable domain reads GAGVSQSPSNKVTEKGKDVELRCDPISGHTALYWYRQSLGQGLEFLIYFQGNSAPDKSGLPSDRFSAERTGGSVSTLTIQRTQQEDSAVYLCASSLVGAGEHGHTFGSGTRLTVV.